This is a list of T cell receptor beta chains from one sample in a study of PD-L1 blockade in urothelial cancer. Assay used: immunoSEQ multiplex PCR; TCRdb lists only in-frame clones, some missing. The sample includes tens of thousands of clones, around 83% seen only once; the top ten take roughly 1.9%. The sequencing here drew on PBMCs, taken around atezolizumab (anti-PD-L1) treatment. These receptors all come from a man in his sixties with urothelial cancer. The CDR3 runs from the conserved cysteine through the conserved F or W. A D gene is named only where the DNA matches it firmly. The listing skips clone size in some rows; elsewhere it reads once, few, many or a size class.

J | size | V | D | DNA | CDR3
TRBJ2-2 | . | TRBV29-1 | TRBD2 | TGCAGCGTTGGGTTCCTAGCGGGAGGGCCGACCACCGGGGAGCTGTTTTTT | CSVGFLAGGPTTGELFF
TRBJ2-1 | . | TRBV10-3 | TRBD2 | TGTGCCATCAGTCTGGGACTAGCGGGAGGGGATGAGCAGTTCTTC | CAISLGLAGGDEQFF
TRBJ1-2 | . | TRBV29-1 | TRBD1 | TGCAGCGTTGAAGATGTTCTAGGGGGCGACTATGGCTACACCTTC | CSVEDVLGGDYGYTF
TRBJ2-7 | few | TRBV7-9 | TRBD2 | TGTGCCAGCAGCTTAGCTCTGGGAGGGACCACCTACGAGCAGTACTTC | CASSLALGGTTYEQYF
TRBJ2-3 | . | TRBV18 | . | TGTGCCAGCTCATCTGGGGCTGCAGATACGCAGTATTTT | CASSSGAADTQYF
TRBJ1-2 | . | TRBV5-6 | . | TGTGCCAGCAGCTTTATGTTCAGGGAGGATGGCTACACCTTC | CASSFMFREDGYTF
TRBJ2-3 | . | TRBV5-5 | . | TGTGCCAGCAGCTTGCGTAAACGCAACCCTGAGACAGATACGCAGTATTTT | CASSLRKRNPETDTQYF
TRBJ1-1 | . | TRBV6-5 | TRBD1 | TGTGCCAGCACCCCGGACAGGATCTTCACTGAAGCTTTCTTT | CASTPDRIFTEAFF
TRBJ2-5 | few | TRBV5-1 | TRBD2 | TGCGCCAGCAGCTCCGGACTAGCGGGAGGGCCCGGGGAGACCCAGTACTTC | CASSSGLAGGPGETQYF
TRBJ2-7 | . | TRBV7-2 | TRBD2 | TGTGCCAGCAGCTTTGCCCCCGGGACTAGCTACGAGCAGTACTTC | CASSFAPGTSYEQYF
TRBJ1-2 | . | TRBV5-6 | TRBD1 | TGTGCCAGCAGCGGGACAGGGCTCGACTATGGCTACACCTTC | CASSGTGLDYGYTF
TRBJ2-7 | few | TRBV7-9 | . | TGTGCGTCGACGGGGACTCCGTACGAGCAGTACTTC | CASTGTPYEQYF
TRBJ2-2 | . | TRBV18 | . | TGTGCCAGCTCACCAGGGGCGCTCACCGGGGAGCTGTTTTTT | CASSPGALTGELFF
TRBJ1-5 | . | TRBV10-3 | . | TGTGCCACCAAAGGGGAAGGAGATAGCAATCAGCCCCAGCATTTT | CATKGEGDSNQPQHF
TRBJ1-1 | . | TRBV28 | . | TGTGCCAGCAGTTTATGGCAGGTTGGGGCTTTCTTT | CASSLWQVGAFF